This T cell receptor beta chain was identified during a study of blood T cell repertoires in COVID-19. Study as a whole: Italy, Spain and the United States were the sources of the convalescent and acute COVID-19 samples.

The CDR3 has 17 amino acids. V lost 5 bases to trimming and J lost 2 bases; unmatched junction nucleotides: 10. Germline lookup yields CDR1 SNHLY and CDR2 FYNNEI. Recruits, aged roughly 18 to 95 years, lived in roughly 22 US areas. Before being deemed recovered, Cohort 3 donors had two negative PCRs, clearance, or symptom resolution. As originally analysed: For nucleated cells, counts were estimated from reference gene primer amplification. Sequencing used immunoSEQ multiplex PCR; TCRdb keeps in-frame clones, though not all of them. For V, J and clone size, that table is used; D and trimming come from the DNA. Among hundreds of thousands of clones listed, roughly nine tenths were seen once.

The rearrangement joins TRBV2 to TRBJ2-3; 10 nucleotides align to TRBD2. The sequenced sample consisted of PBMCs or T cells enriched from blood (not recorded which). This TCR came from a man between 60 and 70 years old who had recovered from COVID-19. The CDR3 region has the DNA TGTGCCAGCAGTCGGCGGGCTAGCGGGAGTACCACAGATACGCAGTATTTT. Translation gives CASSRRASGSTTDTQYF.